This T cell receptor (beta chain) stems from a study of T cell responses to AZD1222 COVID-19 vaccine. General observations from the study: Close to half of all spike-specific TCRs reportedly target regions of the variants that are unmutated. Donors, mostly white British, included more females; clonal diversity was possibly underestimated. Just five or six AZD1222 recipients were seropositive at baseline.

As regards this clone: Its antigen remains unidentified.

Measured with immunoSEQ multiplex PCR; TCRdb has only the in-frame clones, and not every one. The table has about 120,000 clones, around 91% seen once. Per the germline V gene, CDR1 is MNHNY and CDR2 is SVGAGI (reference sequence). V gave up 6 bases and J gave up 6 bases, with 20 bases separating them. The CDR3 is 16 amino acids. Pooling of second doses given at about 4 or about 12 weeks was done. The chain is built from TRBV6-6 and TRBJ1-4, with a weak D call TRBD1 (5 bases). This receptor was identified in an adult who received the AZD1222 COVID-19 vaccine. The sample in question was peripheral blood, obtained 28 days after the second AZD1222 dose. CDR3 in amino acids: CASRPLVGRGDEKLFF. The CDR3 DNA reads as TGTGCCAGCAGACCACTGGTGGGCCGGGGGGATGAAAAACTGTTTTTT.